What follows are 32 T cell receptor beta chains derived from one specimen sequenced in a study of blood T cell repertoires in COVID-19. The repertoire was sequenced with immunoSEQ multiplex PCR; TCRdb's copy has only in-frame clones and lacks some. Here the sample spans approximately 220,000 clones, about 86% being singletons. Sequencing input: PBMCs or T cells enriched from blood (not recorded which). All receptors derive from a woman in her thirties or forties with acute COVID-19.

This sequence joins TRBV5-4 and TRBJ2-7, with 8 bases fitting TRBD1. J gave up 1 base and V 3 bases, and 3 bases lay outside the gene matches. This CDR3 contains 14 residues. CDR1 is SGHNT, CDR2 YYREEE, per germline (reference sequence). The CDR3 loop is CASSSTGESYEQYF. CDR3 in DNA: TGTGCCAGCAGCTCGACAGGGGAGTCCTACGAGCAGTACTTC.

This clone was seen more than once but under ten times. This chain uses TRBV7-8 with TRBJ1-5; TRBD1 is a possible D gene (5 bases). The V gene lost 5 bases and the J gene lost 7 bases, with 21 bases spanning the gap. This CDR3 spans 16 amino acids. Looked up from germline, CDR1 is SGHVS and CDR2 is FQNEAQ. The CDR3 DNA follows: TGTGCCAGCAGCCCCTGGGGGGAGATAACGGGGCAGCCCCAGCATTTT. It encodes CASSPWGEITGQPQHF.

This chain joins TRBV27 and TRBJ1-2, with 7 bases identical to TRBD1. The CDR3 runs to 18 residues. Germline CDR1 MNHEY, CDR2 SMNVEV (reference sequence). J lost 4 bases, V lost 5 bases, and 19 bases had no gene match. The CDR3 sequence is CASSPRGDLNRGSYGYTF. DNA of the CDR3: TGTGCCAGCAGTCCCCGAGGGGACCTTAACAGGGGTTCCTATGGCTACACCTTC.

V gene TRBV12-5 combines with J gene TRBJ1-6; the D is unclear. CDR3 length: 16 residues. The V end was cut by 4 bases, the J end by 10 bases, with 20 bases between. Per germline, CDR1 LGHNT and CDR2 FRNRAP. The CDR3: CASGSHDAGRLSPLHF. In DNA, the CDR3 is TGTGCTAGTGGTTCCCATGACGCGGGAAGGCTGTCACCCCTCCACTTT.

V is TRBV28 and J is TRBJ2-1, with TRBD2 as a possible D gene (5 bases). Trimming took off 2 bases at V and 9 bases at J, with 5 bases between the two ends. CDR1 MDHEN and CDR2 SYDVKM come from the germline V gene. The CDR3 runs 11 residues. The CDR3 protein is CASSLRGEQFF. CDR3 DNA sequence: TGTGCCAGCAGTTTACGGGGTGAGCAGTTCTTC.

V and J are TRBV5-1 and TRBJ1-2; D gene ambiguous. Germline V CDR1 and CDR2: SGHRS, YFSETQ. V lost 0 bases, J lost 2 bases, and 5 bases lay in between. There are 13 residues in the CDR3. The CDR3 is CASSLDNNYGYTF. The CDR3 region has the DNA TGCGCCAGCAGCTTGGACAACAACTATGGCTACACCTTC.

This rearrangement joins TRBV19 to TRBJ2-3, with 7 bases matching TRBD1. The CDR3 spans 19 residues. J lost 2 bases, V lost 2 bases, and 16 bases had no gene match. The V gene's germline CDR1 is LNHDA and CDR2 SQIVND (reference sequence). The CDR3 reads CASSIQLGQAAHSTDTQYF. The CDR3, as DNA: TGTGCCAGTAGTATACAGCTAGGACAGGCCGCCCACTCCACAGATACGCAGTATTTT.

The V call is TRBV9, the J call TRBJ2-2; TRBD2 aligns across 14 bases. Germline V CDR1 and CDR2: SGDLS, YYNGEE. J was trimmed by 7 bases and V by 0 bases; bases with no gene match: 8. CDR3 length: 18 residues. CDR3 DNA: TGTGCCAGCAGCGTAGTAGGGGGACTAGCGGGAGCGGGCGGGGAGCTGTTTTTT. Its translation: CASSVVGGLAGAGGELFF.

This chain joins TRBV4-1 and TRBJ1-3, with D tentatively TRBD1 (5 bases). The CDR3 is made up of 17 amino acids. Per the germline V gene, CDR1 is MGHRA and CDR2 is YSYEKL. The germline V and J ends were trimmed by 0 bases and 0 bases, with 12 bases remaining between them. CDR3 DNA sequence: TGCGCCAGCAGCCAAGATTACAGGACCAACTCTGGAAACACCATATATTTT. Its protein is CASSQDYRTNSGNTIYF.

The chain couples TRBV27 to TRBJ1-6; D is perhaps TRBD1 (6 bases). The CDR3 contains 20 residues. Germline V CDR1 and CDR2: MNHEY, SMNVEV (reference sequence). Trimming cost V 5 bases and J 0 bases, with 23 bases left between them. CDR3 region: CASSPKKGDRPSSYNSPLHF. The CDR3 DNA follows: TGTGCCAGCAGTCCTAAAAAAGGAGACAGGCCGAGCTCCTATAATTCACCCCTCCACTTT.

This clone was observed a single time. This sample includes further DNA sequences coding for the same CDR3. V and J are TRBV3-1 (or the pseudogene TRBV3-2) and TRBJ1-5; D is ambiguous. Germline V CDR1 and CDR2: LGHDT, YNNKEL (reference sequence). The CDR3 totals 13 residues. V lost 2 bases, J lost 2 bases, and 4 bases lay in between. CDR3 bases: TGTGCCAGCAGCCAACAGGGCAATCAGCCCCAGCATTTT. This gives the protein CASSQQGNQPQHF.

V usage is TRBV15 and J usage is TRBJ2-1; 8 nucleotides line up with TRBD2. Trimming cost V 1 base and J 9 bases; bases outside gene matches: 17. In germline, CDR1 is LNHNV, CDR2 YYDKDF (reference sequence). The CDR3 covers 18 residues. CDR3 sequence (DNA): TGTGCCACCAGCAGAGTACCCCAAACTAGCGGAGCGGTAGGTGAGCAGTTCTTC. Translating gives CATSRVPQTSGAVGEQFF.

The chain combines TRBV28 with TRBJ1-5; weak D call: TRBD1 (6 bases). This CDR3 contains 13 residues. The germline CDR1 and CDR2 sequences are MDHEN and SYDVKM. Trimming cost V 6 bases and J 4 bases, with 10 bases left between them. In DNA form, the CDR3 reads TGTGCCAGCAGACAGGGTCTAAATCAGCCCCAGCATTTT. Amino acid sequence: CASRQGLNQPQHF. Looking up the rest from reference TRBV28 and TRBJ1-5 gives the full variable domain: DVKVTQSSRYLVKRTGEKVFLECVQDMDHENMFWYRQDPGLGLRLIYFSYDVKMKEKGDIPEGYSVSREKKERFSLILESASTNQTSMYLCASRQGLNQPQHFGDGTRLSIL.

This chain uses TRBV30 with TRBJ2-5, with 9 bases aligning to TRBD1. CDR3 length: 14 residues. With V trimmed by 2 bases and J by 6 bases, 7 bases remained unmatched. Looked up from germline, CDR1 is GTSNPN and CDR2 is SVGIG (reference sequence). The CDR3 loop reads CAWSIPGQGQTQYF. The CDR3 region has the DNA TGTGCCTGGAGTATACCGGGACAGGGACAGACCCAGTACTTC.

This clone was detected once. The CDR3 bases are TGCGCCAGCAGCCAAGGCTATCGGGCGGGACTCTCCTACGAGCAGTACTTC. This gives the protein CASSQGYRAGLSYEQYF. The V call is TRBV4-1, the J call TRBJ2-7, with D maybe TRBD2 (6 bases). Germline V gene lookup returns CDR1 MGHRA and CDR2 YSYEKL. This CDR3 comprises 17 residues. The ends were cut back, 1 base at V and 0 bases at J, with 16 bases in the middle.

As DNA, the CDR3 is TGTGCCAGCAGCCCCCGAAACAGGCGCTCTGGGGCCAACGTCCTGACTTTC. Amino acid sequence: CASSPRNRRSGANVLTF. The chain joins TRBV7-8 to TRBJ2-6, with D possibly being TRBD1 (5 bases). The CDR3 covers 17 residues. Germline V gene sequence: CDR1 SGHVS, CDR2 FQNEAQ. The V end lost 5 bases, the J end lost 0 bases, and 14 bases lay between the germline ends. Full variable domain (outside the CDR3, taken from reference TRBV7-8 and TRBJ2-6): GAGVSQSPRYKVAKRGQDVALRCDPISGHVSLFWYQQALGQGPEFLTYFQNEAQLDKSGLPSDRFFAERPEGSVSTLKIQRTQQEDSAVYLCASSPRNRRSGANVLTFGAGSRLTVL.

Regarding this clone: This same CDR3 is encoded by further DNA sequences in the sample. The chain links TRBV9 to TRBJ2-7, with 8 bases aligning to TRBD2. The germline V gene encodes CDR1 SGDLS and CDR2 YYNGEE. This CDR3 region has 14 residues. The V segment lost 0 bases and the J segment 2 bases; nucleotides outside the gene matches: 1. The chain's CDR3 is CASSVAGGPYEQYF. The CDR3 DNA sequence: TGTGCCAGCAGCGTAGCGGGAGGGCCCTACGAGCAGTACTTC.

The chain couples TRBV7-2 to TRBJ2-3, with TRBD2 matching over 8 bases. The CDR3 spans 16 residues. Looked up from germline, CDR1 is SGHTA and CDR2 is FQGNSA. The V and J ends lost 1 base and 3 bases, in that order; junction bases with no gene match: 6. The DNA of the CDR3 is TGTGCCAGCAGCTTAGGCGGGGGGAGAAGGACAGATACGCAGTATTTT. The encoded protein is CASSLGGGRRTDTQYF.

This chain links TRBV13 with TRBJ2-7; D is unresolved. The CDR3 contains 13 residues. Between the trimmed V and J ends, which lost 5 bases and 4 bases, there was a span of 12 bases. Germline assignment: CDR1 PRHDT and CDR2 FYEKMQ (reference sequence). CDR3 nucleotides: TGTGCCAGCAGCGGCCCCCGTAATTACGAGCAGTACTTC. It is translated as CASSGPRNYEQYF. The full variable domain, in which reference TRBV13 and TRBJ2-7 provide the parts outside the CDR3, is AAGVIQSPRHLIKEKRETATLKCYPIPRHDTVYWYQQGPGQDPQFLISFYEKMQSDKGSIPDRFSAQQFSDYHSELNMSSLELGDSALYFCASSGPRNYEQYFGPGTRLTVT.

The DNA for the CDR3 is TGTGCCAGCCGACCAACTAGCGAACCCTACGAGCAGTACTTC. Translated: CASRPTSEPYEQYF. The J gene is TRBJ2-7, the V gene TRBV11-3, with TRBD2 identical over 7 bases. The germline V gene encodes CDR1 SGHNT and CDR2 YENEEA. Losses at the gene ends were 8 bases for V and 2 bases for J; bases not matched to a gene: 9. The CDR3 runs to 14 residues. Supplemented by reference TRBV11-3 and TRBJ2-7, the full variable domain reads EAGVVQSPRYKIIEKKQPVAFWCNPISGHNTLYWYLQNLGQGPELLIRYENEEAVDDSQLPKDRFSAERLKGVDSTLKIQPAELGDSAVYLCASRPTSEPYEQYFGPGTRLTVT.

The chain joins TRBV28 to TRBJ2-3, with 9 positions matching TRBD1. The CDR3 length is 15 residues. The trim removed 7 bases at V and 2 bases at J, leaving 7 bases unmatched. CDR1 is MDHEN, CDR2 SYDVKM, per germline. In DNA, the CDR3 is TGTGCCAGCACCCGGGACAGGGTTGCCACAGATACGCAGTATTTT. Protein sequence: CASTRDRVATDTQYF.

This chain joins TRBV9 and TRBJ2-7; TRBD1 matches 11 bases. V shed 4 bases and J 3 bases; nucleotides not matched to a gene: 3. Per the germline V gene, CDR1 is SGDLS and CDR2 is YYNGEE. The CDR3 extends over 14 amino acids. The CDR3 sequence: CASSSGTGGYEQYF. CDR3 coding DNA: TGTGCCAGCAGCTCCGGGACAGGGGGCTACGAGCAGTACTTC.

J is TRBJ2-1 and V is TRBV7-3; D is possibly TRBD1 (6 bases). CDR1 is SGHTA, CDR2 FQGTGA, per germline. Trimming left V 5 bases short and J 9 bases short, with 17 bases between. The CDR3 is 14 residues long. CDR3 loop: CASSPRVGAGEQFF. The CDR3 DNA reads TGTGCCAGCAGCCCTAGGGTGGGGGCAGGTGAGCAGTTCTTC.

This chain joins TRBV12-3 or TRBV12-4 and TRBJ2-3; D ambiguous. The CDR3 runs 13 residues. V lost 4 bases, J lost 0 bases, and 5 bases lay in between. This chain's CDR3 is CASSSGSTDTQYF. DNA of the CDR3: TGTGCCAGCAGTTCCGGGAGCACAGATACGCAGTATTTT.

This clone was counted a single time. The J gene is TRBJ1-2, the V gene TRBV2; 7 nucleotides align to TRBD1. The CDR3 is made up of 15 amino acids. Germline V gives CDR1 SNHLY, CDR2 FYNNEI. Trimming removed 6 bases from V and 0 bases from J; junction bases left unmatched: 7. The CDR3 bases are TGTGCCAGCAGGACAGGGTGGCAAGCTAACTATGGCTACACCTTC. It encodes CASRTGWQANYGYTF.

The chain recombines TRBV29-1 with TRBJ2-7; tentative D call: TRBD1 (5 bases). This CDR3 region has 14 residues. The germline V and J ends were trimmed by 2 bases and 1 base, with 12 bases remaining between them. CDR1 and CDR2 (germline): SQVTM, ANQGSEA. The CDR3 nucleotides read TGCAGCGTTGAATCACATGACAGATCCTACGAGCAGTACTTC. Protein product: CSVESHDRSYEQYF.

The chain combines TRBV7-9 with TRBJ2-7; D might be TRBD1 (6 bases). The CDR3 sequence is 14 residues long. The V end lost 5 bases, the J end lost 1 base, and 12 bases lay between the germline ends. In germline, CDR1 is SEHNR, CDR2 FQNEAQ (reference sequence). Written as DNA, the CDR3 is TGTGCCAGCAGCCGGCAGGGGATTTCCTACGAGCAGTACTTC. Amino acid sequence: CASSRQGISYEQYF. The full variable domain, rest sourced from reference TRBV7-9 and TRBJ2-7, is DTGVSQNPRHKITKRGQNVTFRCDPISEHNRLYWYRQTLGQGPEFLTYFQNEAQLEKSRLLSDRFSAERPKGSFSTLEIQRTEQGDSAMYLCASSRQGISYEQYFGPGTRLTVT.

The J gene is TRBJ1-5, the V gene TRBV12-3 or TRBV12-4, with D uncertain. V lost 8 bases and J 11 bases, leaving 16 bases between the germline ends. The CDR3 extends over 12 amino acids. CDR3 DNA sequence: TGTGCCAGCCGGGGTTTGGGGTTCGCCCAGCATTTT. It codes for CASRGLGFAQHF.

This chain joins TRBV27 and TRBJ2-1, with D unclear. Germline V lookup: CDR1 MNHEY, CDR2 SMNVEV (reference sequence). Trimming cost V 9 bases and J 3 bases, with 18 bases left between them. This CDR3 contains 15 residues. The CDR3 spells CASRVADFYYNEQFF. The CDR3 nucleotides read TGTGCCAGTCGCGTGGCGGATTTCTACTACAATGAGCAGTTCTTC.

This rearrangement joins TRBV28 to TRBJ1-1, with D hard to call. Germline values: CDR1 MDHEN, CDR2 SYDVKM. V lost 3 bases, J lost 4 bases, and 15 bases lay in between. This CDR3 comprises 15 residues. The CDR3 region has the DNA TGTGCCAGCAGTTTGGGCACTCCTCGGGGCACTGAAGCTTTCTTT. The encoded protein is CASSLGTPRGTEAFF.

The chain employs TRBV14 and TRBJ2-5; D is undetermined. This CDR3 contains 13 residues. The germline V gene encodes CDR1 SGHDN and CDR2 FVKESK. The V end was cut by 2 bases, the J end by 2 bases, with 6 bases between. Written as DNA, the CDR3 is TGTGCCAGCAGCCAACAACTACAAGAGACCCAGTACTTC. Translation: CASSQQLQETQYF.

This chain uses TRBV30 with TRBJ2-7; 8 nucleotides match TRBD1. The germline CDR1 and CDR2 sequences are GTSNPN and SVGIG (reference sequence). The CDR3 has 12 residues. Trimming took 4 bases from V and 7 from J; bases not matched to a gene: 6. The CDR3 DNA reads TGTGCCTGGATGCAGGGGGCGAGGGAGCAGTACTTC. Translating it yields CAWMQGAREQYF.